This is a list of T cell receptor beta chains from one sample in a study of T cell responses to AZD1222 COVID-19 vaccine. TCRdb's copy holds only in-frame clones and misses some; the assay was immunoSEQ multiplex PCR. The sample records approximately 70,000 clones, roughly 85% being singletons. The material sequenced was peripheral blood, taken on day 0 of AZD1222 vaccination. The source of these receptors is an adult in good health. Both conserved end residues are part of each CDR3. Fields, in order: D gene, clone size, J gene, V gene, CDR3 DNA, CDR3 protein. A D gene is named only where the DNA matches it firmly. Not all rows give a size; the values are once, few, many and, for expanded clones, a class.

TRBD1 once TRBJ2-7 TRBV2 TGTGCCAGCAGTGGGGGACAGCAATACGAGCAGTACTTC CASSGGQQYEQYF
- - TRBJ2-2 TRBV5-4 TGTGCCAGCAGCTTGGGGACGGAGAACACCGGGGAGCTGTTTTTT CASSLGTENTGELFF
TRBD1 - TRBJ1-1 TRBV28 TGTGCCAGCAGTTTAAACCCGGGACAGGTTAACACTGAAGCTTTCTTT CASSLNPGQVNTEAFF
TRBD1 - TRBJ2-7 TRBV29-1 TGCAGCGTTGGAGGGGGACAGGGTGACTACGAGCAGTACTTC CSVGGGQGDYEQYF
TRBD1 - TRBJ1-6 TRBV7-6 TGTGCCAGCAGCGGGGACAGGGGTCAGAATTCACCCCTCCACTTT CASSGDRGQNSPLHF
- - TRBJ2-1 TRBV7-2 TGTGCCAGCAGCTCCGGGACCCGGAATGAGCAGTTCTTC CASSSGTRNEQFF
TRBD1 - TRBJ1-3 TRBV19 TGTGCCAGTAGCATCCAGGGGGCACTCGGAAACACCATATATTTT CASSIQGALGNTIYF
- - TRBJ1-1 TRBV11-3 TGTGCCAGCAGCTTAGATAGGGACACTGAAGCTTTCTTT CASSLDRDTEAFF
- - TRBJ1-1 TRBV7-3 TGTGCCAGCAGCTTATTGGTGAACACTGAAGCTTTCTTT CASSLLVNTEAFF
TRBD2 - TRBJ2-5 TRBV10-3 TGTGCCAGTAGCGGGGGAGAGAGGGAGACCCAGTACTTC CASSGGERETQYF
- - TRBJ1-1 TRBV20-1 TGCAGTGCTAGTCATGGACTGATGAACACTGAAGCTTTCTTT CSASHGLMNTEAFF
- - TRBJ1-2 TRBV10-3 TGTGCCATCAGTACAGGGAACCATGGCTACACCTTC CAISTGNHGYTF
- - TRBJ2-7 TRBV18 TGTGCCAGCTCACCGGGAACTCGCGACGAGCAGTACTTC CASSPGTRDEQYF
TRBD1 - TRBJ1-1 TRBV18 TGTGCCAGTCGTACAGGGGAGGGAGGGGTCAACACTGAAGCTTTCTTT CASRTGEGGVNTEAFF